Given below is one TCR beta chain in context. As yet, its antigen is unknown. This sample was included in a study of blood T cells in healthy people across ages. V dropped 2 bases and J dropped 7 bases, with 17 bases sitting between them. Germline V gene data show CDR1 as LGHDT and CDR2 as YNNKEL (reference sequence). This CDR3 is built from 15 residues. Study-level points and caveats: Among T cells, TCR beta diversity per million cells dropped roughly linearly as age rose.

Then a second PCR, running about 6 to 12 cycles, was carried out with a sample-barcoded 5' primer and a J-beta primer mix. Through a template-switch adaptor with 12 random nucleotides, each cDNA molecule received a tag. MiXCR, run by TCRdb on the 5' RACE reads, gives a single entry per CDR3 protein. The data show 550,000 to 750,000 distinct CDR3 sequences, more than 20% seen once. The chain joins TRBV3-1 to TRBJ2-5; D perhaps matches TRBD2 (6 bases). The source of this sequence is a man aged 70-80 years in good health. The sequenced material came from blood. The CDR3 region has the DNA TGTGCCAGCAGCCAAAGGACCCGCCCCGGGGGGACCCAGTACTTC. Encoded protein: CASSQRTRPGGTQYF.